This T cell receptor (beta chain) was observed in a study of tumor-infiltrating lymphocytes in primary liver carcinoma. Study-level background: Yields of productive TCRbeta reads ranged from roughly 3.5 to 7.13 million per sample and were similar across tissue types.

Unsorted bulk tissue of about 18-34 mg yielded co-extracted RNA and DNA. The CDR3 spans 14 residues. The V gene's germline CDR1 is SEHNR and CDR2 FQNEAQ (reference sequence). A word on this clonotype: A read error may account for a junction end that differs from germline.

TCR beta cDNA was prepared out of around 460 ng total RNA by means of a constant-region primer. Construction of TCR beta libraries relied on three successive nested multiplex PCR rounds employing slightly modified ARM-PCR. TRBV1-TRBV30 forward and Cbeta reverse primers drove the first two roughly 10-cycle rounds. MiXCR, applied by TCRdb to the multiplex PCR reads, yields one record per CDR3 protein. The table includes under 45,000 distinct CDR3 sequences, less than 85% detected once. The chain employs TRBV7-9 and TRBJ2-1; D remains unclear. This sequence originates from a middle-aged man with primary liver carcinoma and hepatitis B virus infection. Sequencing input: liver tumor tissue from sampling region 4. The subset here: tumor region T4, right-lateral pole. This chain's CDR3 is CASSSARPQHDQFF. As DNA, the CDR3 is TGTGCCAGCAGCTCAGCCAGACCGCAGCATGACCAGTTCTTC.